These T cell receptor beta chains were read from a single sample in a study of lymphopenia after photon versus proton radiotherapy. Sequencing used immunoSEQ multiplex PCR; TCRdb keeps in-frame clones, though not all of them. The profile covers 65,000 to 85,000 clones, with about nine tenths appearing a single time and about 2.2% taken by the ten largest. The starting material was peripheral blood, obtained from a patient treated with photon-based radiotherapy. The receptors derive from a middle-aged woman with cholangiocarcinoma. CDR3s include the opening cysteine and the closing phenylalanine or tryptophan. A D gene is named only where the DNA matches it firmly. A row's size may be missing; if present it is once, few, many or a size class.

size: NA; V: TRBV13; J: TRBJ2-1; D: NA; DNA: TGTGCCAGCAGTCGACTCCAGGGTGAGCAGTTCTTC; CDR3: CASSRLQGEQFF
size: NA; V: TRBV19; J: TRBJ1-2; D: NA; DNA: TGTGCCAGTAGTCCCGGATGGACCCGTTCCGAATCATCGGGCTACACCTTC; CDR3: CASSPGWTRSESSGYTF
size: NA; V: TRBV11-2; J: TRBJ2-1; D: NA; DNA: TGTGCCAGCAGCTTACTCCGGGGGCATGAGCAGTTCTTC; CDR3: CASSLLRGHEQFF
size: NA; V: TRBV11-2; J: TRBJ2-1; D: TRBD2; DNA: TGTGCCAGCAGCTTCGGGACTAGCGGTATCTACAATGAGCAGTTCTTC; CDR3: CASSFGTSGIYNEQFF
size: NA; V: TRBV7-9; J: TRBJ1-3; D: NA; DNA: TGTGCCAGCAGCGCGGAGAGCTCTGGAAACACCATATATTTT; CDR3: CASSAESSGNTIYF
size: NA; V: TRBV28; J: TRBJ1-1; D: TRBD1; DNA: TGTGCCAACAGTTCCTACAGGGGGTCGCTGAACACTGAAGCTTTCTTT; CDR3: CANSSYRGSLNTEAFF
size: NA; V: TRBV5-4; J: TRBJ1-1; D: TRBD1; DNA: TGTGCCAGCAGCCTAGCCGGGACAGGGACTGAAGCTTTCTTT; CDR3: CASSLAGTGTEAFF
size: NA; V: TRBV5-1; J: TRBJ2-4; D: TRBD2; DNA: TGCGCCAGCAGCTCTAGCGGGGGGCCTAGTCAGTACTTC; CDR3: CASSSSGGPSQYF
size: NA; V: TRBV10-3; J: TRBJ1-4; D: NA; DNA: TGTGCCTCCAGCAATGGGGGTGAAGTGGAAGAAAAACTGTTTTTT; CDR3: CASSNGGEVEEKLFF
size: NA; V: TRBV18; J: TRBJ1-1; D: NA; DNA: TGTGCCAGCTCACCAGACAGGACCATGACTGAAGCTTTCTTT; CDR3: CASSPDRTMTEAFF
size: NA; V: TRBV27; J: TRBJ2-3; D: TRBD2; DNA: TGTGCCAGCAGTCGAAACAACCCCGGACTAGCGGGGGTTCCAGTCGGAACAGATACGCAGTATTTT; CDR3: CASSRNNPGLAGVPVGTDTQYF
size: NA; V: TRBV4-1; J: TRBJ1-1; D: NA; DNA: TGCGCCAGCAGCCAACCGACTACGAACACTGAAGCTTTCTTT; CDR3: CASSQPTTNTEAFF
size: NA; V: TRBV6-1; J: TRBJ1-2; D: NA; DNA: TGTGCCAGCAGTGAAGTCAGGGGACCCTATGGCTACACCTTC; CDR3: CASSEVRGPYGYTF
size: NA; V: TRBV27; J: TRBJ1-2; D: NA; DNA: TGTGCCAGCAGTGCATGGGTGGGGGACGACTATGGCTACACCTTC; CDR3: CASSAWVGDDYGYTF
size: NA; V: TRBV19; J: TRBJ2-6; D: TRBD1; DNA: TGTGCCAGCCTCAGCAGGACAGGGGCAGACTCTGGGGCCAACGTCCTGACTTTC; CDR3: CASLSRTGADSGANVLTF
size: NA; V: TRBV28; J: TRBJ2-7; D: TRBD2; DNA: TGTGCCAGCAGTTTGGAGACTAGCGGCTCCTACGAGCAGTACTTC; CDR3: CASSLETSGSYEQYF
size: NA; V: TRBV7-8; J: TRBJ1-6; D: NA; DNA: TGTGCCAGCAGCTTCGACCCGACCCTACAGAGCTCCTATAATTCACCCCTCCACTTT; CDR3: CASSFDPTLQSSYNSPLHF
size: NA; V: TRBV18; J: TRBJ2-2; D: NA; DNA: TGTGCCAGCTCCCCAAACCCCCTCATGAACACCGGGGAGCTGTTTTTT; CDR3: CASSPNPLMNTGELFF
size: NA; V: TRBV6-5; J: TRBJ2-1; D: NA; DNA: TGTGCCAGCAGGGCCCTGGCGCGGAATGAGCAGTTCTTC; CDR3: CASRALARNEQFF
size: NA; V: TRBV6-6; J: TRBJ1-4; D: NA; DNA: TGTGCCAGCAGCCCCCGGGGGGGAGAGGAAAAACTGTTTTTT; CDR3: CASSPRGGEEKLFF
size: NA; V: TRBV10-2; J: TRBJ1-4; D: NA; DNA: TGCGCCAGCAGCGACAGGAAATCAACTAATGAAAAACTGTTTTTT; CDR3: CASSDRKSTNEKLFF
size: NA; V: TRBV18; J: TRBJ1-1; D: TRBD1; DNA: TGTGCCAGCTCACCGGGGACAGGGGCCCTCGTTGAAGCTTTCTTT; CDR3: CASSPGTGALVEAFF
size: few; V: TRBV27; J: TRBJ2-7; D: NA; DNA: TGTGCCAGCAGTTCTCCGGGTCCCACCTACGAGCAGTACTTC; CDR3: CASSSPGPTYEQYF
size: NA; V: TRBV2; J: TRBJ1-4; D: NA; DNA: TGTGCCAGCAGTGAAACCCTCTCTTTGGGTGAAAAACTGTTTTTT; CDR3: CASSETLSLGEKLFF
size: NA; V: TRBV2; J: TRBJ1-1; D: TRBD1; DNA: TGTGCCAGCAGTGCTACAGGGGTCGGGACTGAAGCTTTCTTT; CDR3: CASSATGVGTEAFF
size: NA; V: TRBV5-4; J: TRBJ1-2; D: NA; DNA: TGTGCCAGCAGCTTGGATCAGGCGGGGGCCGTTAGGTATGGCTACACCTTC; CDR3: CASSLDQAGAVRYGYTF
size: NA; V: TRBV28; J: TRBJ2-1; D: TRBD2; DNA: TGTGCCAGCAGTTTAGGTGGACTAGCCCCTCGGGATGAGCAGTTCTTC; CDR3: CASSLGGLAPRDEQFF
size: NA; V: TRBV2; J: TRBJ2-7; D: NA; DNA: TGTGCCAGCATGAGGAACTCCTACGAGCAGTACTTC; CDR3: CASMRNSYEQYF
size: NA; V: TRBV4-1; J: TRBJ2-7; D: TRBD2; DNA: TGCGCCAGCAGCCAGGAGGGGCAGCGGGGGACCTTTAACGAGCAGTACTTC; CDR3: CASSQEGQRGTFNEQYF
size: NA; V: TRBV10-3; J: TRBJ1-6; D: NA; DNA: TGTGCCATCAGTGAGAGGACGGGTAATTCACCCCTCCACTTT; CDR3: CAISERTGNSPLHF
size: NA; V: TRBV11-2; J: TRBJ1-1; D: NA; DNA: TGTGCCAGCAGCTTAGAAGTTCAAGTGAGTGAAGCTTTCTTT; CDR3: CASSLEVQVSEAFF
size: NA; V: TRBV30; J: TRBJ2-5; D: NA; DNA: TGTGCCTGGAGTTCCGTCGGGACCCAGTACTTC; CDR3: CAWSSVGTQYF
size: NA; V: TRBV5-4; J: TRBJ2-7; D: TRBD2; DNA: TGTGCCAGCAGCTTGAGTAGCGGGAGGATGAAAGAGCAGTACTTC; CDR3: CASSLSSGRMKEQYF
size: NA; V: TRBV16; J: TRBJ1-1; D: NA; DNA: TGTGCCAGCAGCCAATCGGGACGCACCCCGGGAGCTTTCTTT; CDR3: CASSQSGRTPGAFF
size: NA; V: TRBV27; J: TRBJ1-1; D: NA; DNA: TGTGCCAGCAGCCTAAGAGGACCGGACACTGAAGCTTTCTTT; CDR3: CASSLRGPDTEAFF
size: NA; V: TRBV30; J: TRBJ2-7; D: NA; DNA: TGTGCCTGGAGTGTAAGGCGGAGCGAGCAGTACTTC; CDR3: CAWSVRRSEQYF
size: NA; V: TRBV7-9; J: TRBJ1-2; D: NA; DNA: TGTGCCAGCAGCCGTGTCGGCCCGAATGGCTACACCTTC; CDR3: CASSRVGPNGYTF
size: NA; V: TRBV12-5; J: TRBJ2-7; D: NA; DNA: TGTGCTAGTGCCATTAGCTCCTACGAGCAGTACTTC; CDR3: CASAISSYEQYF
size: NA; V: TRBV19; J: TRBJ2-7; D: TRBD1; DNA: TGTGCCAGTAGTATTTCGACAGGGGTCGACGAGCAGTACTTC; CDR3: CASSISTGVDEQYF
size: NA; V: TRBV27; J: TRBJ1-1; D: NA; DNA: TGTGCCAGCAGTTTATCGTCCAGAAGGAACACTGAAGCTTTCTTT; CDR3: CASSLSSRRNTEAFF
size: NA; V: TRBV7-9; J: TRBJ2-3; D: NA; DNA: TGTGCCAGCAGCTTAACAGCGAGAGGGCAAGATACGCAGTATTTT; CDR3: CASSLTARGQDTQYF
size: NA; V: TRBV7-9; J: TRBJ2-7; D: NA; DNA: TGTGCCAGCAGCTTAGGTGGTCCACTCTACGAGCAGTACTTC; CDR3: CASSLGGPLYEQYF
size: NA; V: TRBV4-2; J: TRBJ2-3; D: TRBD2; DNA: TGTGCCAGCAGCCAAGAGGCGGGAGCAATAACAGATACGCAGTATTTT; CDR3: CASSQEAGAITDTQYF
size: NA; V: TRBV28; J: TRBJ1-2; D: NA; DNA: TGTGCCAGCAGTTTAATGTTAGCAGGCTACACCTTC; CDR3: CASSLMLAGYTF
size: NA; V: TRBV7-9; J: TRBJ2-1; D: TRBD1; DNA: TGTGCCAGCAGCTTAGAGACAGGGTTAGTGGGCAATCACAATGAGCAGTTCTTC; CDR3: CASSLETGLVGNHNEQFF
size: NA; V: TRBV6-4; J: TRBJ1-5; D: TRBD1; DNA: TGTGCCAGCAGTCCCTTGGACAGGGTTTGGTGGGATCAGCCCCAGCATTTT; CDR3: CASSPLDRVWWDQPQHF